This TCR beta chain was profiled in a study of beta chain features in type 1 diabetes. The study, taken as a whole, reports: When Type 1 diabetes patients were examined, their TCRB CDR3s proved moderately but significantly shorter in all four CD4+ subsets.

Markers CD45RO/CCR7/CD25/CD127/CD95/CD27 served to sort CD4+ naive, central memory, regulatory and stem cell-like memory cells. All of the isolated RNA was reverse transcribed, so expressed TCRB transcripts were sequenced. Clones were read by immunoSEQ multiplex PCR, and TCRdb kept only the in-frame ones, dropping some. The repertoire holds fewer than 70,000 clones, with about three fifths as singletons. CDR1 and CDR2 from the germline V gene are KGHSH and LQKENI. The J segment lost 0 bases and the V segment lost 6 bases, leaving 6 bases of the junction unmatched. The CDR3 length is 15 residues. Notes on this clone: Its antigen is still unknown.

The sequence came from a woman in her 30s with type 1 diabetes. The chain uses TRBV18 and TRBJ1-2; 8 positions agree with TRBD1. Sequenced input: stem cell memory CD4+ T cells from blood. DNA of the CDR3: TGTGCCAGCTCGTCGACAGGGGATACTAACTATGGCTACACCTTC. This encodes CASSSTGDTNYGYTF.